This TCR beta chain was sequenced during a study of vaccination effects on CD4 cells after COVID-19. Study background: Two recovered convalescent patients were sampled 16 days and one week pre-vaccination.

Losses at the gene ends were 2 bases for V and 9 bases for J; bases not matched to a gene: 6. Germline V gene data show CDR1 as SGHKS and CDR2 as YYEKEE (reference sequence). This CDR3 contains 14 residues. Of note for this clone: What it binds is unknown.

With the ViraFEST assay, the study expanded antigen-specific CD4+ T cells using viral peptide pools, then sequenced them. Investigators separated out CD4+ T cells once about 10 days of culture had passed. Documented for the person is a PCR-confirmed SARS-CoV-2 infection occurring between March and December 2020. They grew approximately 2.1 million PBMC in each well, adding about 9.5 IU/ml IL-2 and 10 ug/ml peptides. Only in-frame clones appear in the TCRdb table, and some are missing; sequencing was by immunoSEQ multiplex PCR. The sample lists around 28,000 clones; under 75% were seen once. General observations from the study: Both infection-induced and vaccine-induced clones contracted markedly at late post-vaccination timepoints.

The rearrangement joins TRBV5-5 to TRBJ2-1, with TRBD2 identical over 9 bases. This sample comprised CD4+ T cells from PBMCs cultured with SARS-CoV-2 spike peptides, obtained before COVID-19 vaccination. This clonotype was obtained from a human donor who had a prior SARS-CoV-2 infection. DNA of the CDR3: TGTGCCAGCAGCTTTGGGTTAGCGGGAGTTGAGCAGTTCTTC. Its protein product is CASSFGLAGVEQFF.